This T cell receptor (beta chain) stems from a study of graft-versus-host responses after intestinal transplantation (dated by TCRdb to about 2021). Some background on the complete study: Multivisceral, liver-intestinal, or isolated intestinal transplants were received by the recipients. All recipients received anti-thymocyte globulin induction followed by maintenance tacrolimus and steroids for about three years. After intestinal transplantation, graft-versus-host and host-versus-graft alloreactive T cell clones were followed in the graft, circulation and bone marrow using bulk TCR-beta CDR3 sequencing. Alloreactive clones were identified by sequencing pre-transplant mixed lymphocyte reaction products and comparing these products with unstimulated pre-transplant donor and recipient T cells. The cohort enrolled under 25 intestinal transplant recipients including one retransplant, and 3 patients lacking pretransplant specimens were excluded. Donor T cell macrochimerism was defined as a peak of at least 4% donor T cells among recipient peripheral blood mononuclear cells. Rather than being sequenced by the commercial service, samples from a few later patients were sequenced in-house on an Illumina MiSeq and processed with MiXCR. General conclusions and limits of the study: In the allografts of patients with donor T cell macrochimerism, GvH to HvG T cell clonal ratios were high. The relatively low number and heterogeneity of intestinal transplant patients limited the conclusions. GvH clones turned up in recipient bone marrow, with some appearing earlier in ileal mucosa or blood, a pattern consistent with an intestinal mucosal origin. Peak levels of circulating GvH clones were associated with declines in HvG clones early after transplant.

The library was produced with the immunoSEQ multiplex PCR assay. For most patients, high-throughput TCR-beta CDR3 sequencing of genomic DNA was performed by Adaptive Biotechnologies. The original methods were these. TCR sequencing data for around 19 patients were retrieved from Adaptive's ImmunoSEQ software; three other patients were processed with MiXCR and VDJtools. CDR3 nucleotide sequences shared between donor and recipient were removed because their origin could not be assigned. To be classed as alloreactive, a clone needed at least 2-fold expansion over unstimulated cells and a minimum CFSE-low frequency of 0.002% (template counts) or 0.001% (read counts). Clones detected in sequenced pre-transplant spleen, lymph node, or MLR CFSE-low populations of the donor or recipient were defined as mappable. Cumulative frequency of alloreactive clones was calculated as a percentage of all sequences weighted by copy number. TCRdb's version of the immuneACCESS table is confined to in-frame rearrangements and falls short of the full clone set. An unresolved V gene accounts for under half of the shortfall where checked; the remainder is of unknown origin. V, J and clone size derive from that table, while D and trimming were established from the DNA sequence. The sample profile shows 90,000 to 100,000 clones; about 82% of them were found once. The ten largest clones add up to under 1.5% of the sample.

The germline V gene (reference sequence) gives CDR1 as MNHNY and CDR2 as SVGAGI. Including the terminal cysteine and valine, the CDR3 comprises 15 residues. The CDR3 DNA has 45 bases and is translated from base 1. V is pruned by 6 bases and J by 9 bases, leaving 14 bases of the junction without a gene match. This clone has only one observation. Its cognate antigen has yet to be identified. No much larger clone exists at a distance of one base, and base qualities are not known. In the first month after transplant, blood samples were collected up to 4 times, and after that at least monthly when available.

This TCR derives from a human patient who received an intestinal transplant, so some T cells may come from the graft donor. Source: PBMCs, taken 255 days after intestinal transplant. The sequence joins TRBV6-6 to TRBJ2-7, and 10 bases in between align with TRBD1. The DNA sequence reads TGTGCCAGCAGCCCGACAGGGGGCGTTGAAGTAAGGCAGTACGTC. It specifies CASSPTGGVEVRQYV.